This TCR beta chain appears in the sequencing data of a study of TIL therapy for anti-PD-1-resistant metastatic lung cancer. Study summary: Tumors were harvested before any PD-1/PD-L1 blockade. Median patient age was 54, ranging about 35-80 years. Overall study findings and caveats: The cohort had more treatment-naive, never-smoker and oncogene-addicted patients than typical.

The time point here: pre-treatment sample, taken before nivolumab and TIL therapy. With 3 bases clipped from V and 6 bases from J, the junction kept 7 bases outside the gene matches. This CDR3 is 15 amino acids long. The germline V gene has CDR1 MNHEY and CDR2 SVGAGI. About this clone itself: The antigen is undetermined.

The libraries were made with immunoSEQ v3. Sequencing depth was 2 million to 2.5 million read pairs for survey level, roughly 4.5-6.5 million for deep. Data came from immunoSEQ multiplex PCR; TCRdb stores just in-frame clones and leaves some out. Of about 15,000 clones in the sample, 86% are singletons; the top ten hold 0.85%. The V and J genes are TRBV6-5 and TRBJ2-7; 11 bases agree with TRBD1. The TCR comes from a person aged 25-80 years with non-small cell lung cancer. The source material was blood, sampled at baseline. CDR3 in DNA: TGTGCCAGCAGTTATTCGGGACAGGGGGGAGGCGAGCAGTACTTC. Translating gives CASSYSGQGGGEQYF.